This TCR beta chain was captured in a study of blood T cell repertoires in COVID-19. On the study more broadly: Samples of COVID-19 (acute and convalescent) were obtained from the United States, Italy and Spain. Sources were T cells, B-cell-depleted T cells, or PBMCs; the material itself was cDNA or gDNA.

Original methodology: Reference gene primer amplification in the assay estimated nucleated cell counts. TCRdb's table, derived via immunoSEQ multiplex PCR, lists solely in-frame clones and lacks some. That table gives V, J and clone size, and the DNA gave D and trimming. The sample has approximately 97,000 clones, roughly 88% seen once. CDR1 is LGHNA and CDR2 is YNFKEQ in the germline V gene. The CDR3 runs to 15 residues. V was trimmed by 1 base and J by 3 bases, leaving 13 bases between them. This clone was observed a few times. This TCR came from a man over 45 with COVID-19, enrolled during active disease. What was sequenced was peripheral blood. The V and J genes are TRBV4-2 and TRBJ2-7, with D perhaps TRBD2 (6 bases). This CDR3 is CASSQGAVGGYEQYF. CDR3 nucleotide sequence: TGTGCCAGCAGCCAAGGTGCCGTGGGGGGCTACGAGCAGTACTTC.